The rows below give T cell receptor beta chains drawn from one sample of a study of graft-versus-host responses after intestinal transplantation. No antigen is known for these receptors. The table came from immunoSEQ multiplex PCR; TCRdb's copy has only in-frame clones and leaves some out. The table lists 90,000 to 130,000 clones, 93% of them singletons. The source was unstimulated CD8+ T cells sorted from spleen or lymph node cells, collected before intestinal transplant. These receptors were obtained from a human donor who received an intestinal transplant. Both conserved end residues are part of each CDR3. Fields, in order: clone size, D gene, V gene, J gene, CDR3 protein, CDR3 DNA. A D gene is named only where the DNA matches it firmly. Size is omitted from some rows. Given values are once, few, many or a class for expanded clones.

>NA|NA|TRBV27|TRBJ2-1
CASSLGTLIDEQFF
TGTGCCAGCAGTTTGGGGACGCTCATCGATGAGCAGTTCTTC
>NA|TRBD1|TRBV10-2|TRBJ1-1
CASSAGTGEAFF
TGCGCCAGTTCCGCCGGGACAGGAGAAGCTTTCTTT
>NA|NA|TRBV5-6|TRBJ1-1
CASSLPYISATEAFF
TGTGCCAGCAGCTTGCCTTACATCAGCGCCACTGAAGCTTTCTTT
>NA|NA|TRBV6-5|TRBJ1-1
CASSPPTGGRAFF
TGTGCCAGCAGCCCCCCTACGGGGGGGAGAGCTTTCTTT
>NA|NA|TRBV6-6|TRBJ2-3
CASSYRGVYTDTQYF
TGTGCCAGCAGTTACAGGGGGGTTTACACAGATACGCAGTATTTT
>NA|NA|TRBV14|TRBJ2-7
CASSYSKSRSSYEQYF
TGTGCCAGCAGCTACTCTAAATCGAGGAGCTCCTACGAGCAGTACTTC
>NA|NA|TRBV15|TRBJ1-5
CATSRAREQVNQPQHF
TGTGCCACCAGCAGAGCCAGGGAACAGGTCAATCAGCCCCAGCATTTT
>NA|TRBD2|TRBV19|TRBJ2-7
CASSIRPSGAYEQYF
TGTGCCAGTAGTATTCGGCCTAGCGGTGCCTACGAGCAGTACTTC
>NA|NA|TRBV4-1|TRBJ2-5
CASSQSPGGWETQYF
TGCGCCAGCAGCCAATCCCCGGGGGGCTGGGAGACCCAGTACTTC
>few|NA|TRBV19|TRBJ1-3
CASSYNSGNTIYF
TGTGCCAGTAGTTATAACTCTGGAAACACCATATATTTT
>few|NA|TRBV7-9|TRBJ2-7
CATTDSNEQYF
TGTGCCACAACAGATTCTAACGAGCAGTACTTC
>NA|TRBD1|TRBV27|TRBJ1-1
CASSLSGQGATEAFF
TGTGCCAGCAGTTTATCGGGACAGGGGGCCACTGAAGCTTTCTTT
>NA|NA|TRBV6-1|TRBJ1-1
CASPVHTEAFF
TGTGCCAGTCCGGTGCACACTGAAGCTTTCTTT
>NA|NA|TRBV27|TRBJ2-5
CASSRQAQETQYF
TGTGCCAGCAGTCGACAGGCCCAAGAGACCCAGTACTTC
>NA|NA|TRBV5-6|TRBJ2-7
CASSLGVSSYEQYF
TGTGCCAGCAGCTTGGGGGTCTCCTCCTACGAGCAGTACTTC
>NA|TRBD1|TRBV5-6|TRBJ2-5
CASSWTGEETQYF
TGTGCCAGCAGCTGGACAGGGGAAGAGACCCAGTACTTC
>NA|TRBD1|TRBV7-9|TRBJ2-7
CASSLVGRGQGNEQYF
TGTGCCAGCAGCTTAGTAGGAAGGGGACAGGGAAACGAGCAGTACTTC
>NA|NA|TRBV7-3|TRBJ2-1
CASSPAAGERNEQFF
TGTGCCAGCAGCCCCGCCGCAGGGGAAAGGAATGAGCAGTTCTTC
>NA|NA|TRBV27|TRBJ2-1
CASSSQGIHEQFF
TGTGCCAGCAGTTCCCAAGGGATCCATGAGCAGTTCTTC
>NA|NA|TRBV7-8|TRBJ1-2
CASSLEGPHYGYTF
TGTGCCAGCAGCTTAGAGGGCCCCCACTATGGCTACACCTTC
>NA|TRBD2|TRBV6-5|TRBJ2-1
CASSYSELAANNEQFF
TGTGCCAGCAGTTACTCGGAACTAGCGGCAAACAATGAGCAGTTCTTC
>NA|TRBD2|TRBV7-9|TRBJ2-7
CASSSTGTSGVTVQYF
TGTGCCAGCAGCTCCACCGGGACTAGCGGCGTTACGGTGCAGTACTTC